This T cell receptor beta chain was obtained from a study of control samples from healthy donors and cancer patients. Only in-frame clones appear in the TCRdb table, and some are missing; sequencing was by immunoSEQ multiplex PCR. This table holds about 140,000 clones, 80% to 95% found once. The length of the CDR3 is 14 residues. Germline-derived CDR1 and CDR2 are SNHLY and FYNNEI. With V trimmed by 7 bases and J by 4 bases, 6 bases remained unmatched. This TCR came from a man aged 30 to 45 in good health. Sequencing used blood. This chain uses TRBV2 with TRBJ1-4; 7 bases fit TRBD1. For the CDR3, the DNA is TGTGCCAGCATAAAGGACAGGAATAATGAAAAACTGTTTTTT. The encoded protein is CASIKDRNNEKLFF.